A single sample is the source of the 6 T cell receptor beta chains below, sequenced in a study of cytomegalovirus exposure and HLA in healthy donors. Primers for the PCR totalled 60 Vbeta and 13 Jbeta. Only in-frame clones appear in the TCRdb table, and some are missing; sequencing was by immunoSEQ multiplex PCR. The data hold fewer than 250,000 clones, with about 76% observed a single time. The source material was PBMCs. The origin of the receptors is a male donor in good health and CMV-seropositive.

This sequence joins TRBV10-3 and TRBJ2-7; 8 nucleotides match TRBD1. Germline CDR1 and CDR2: ENHRY and SYGVKD. CDR3 length equals 15 residues. With V trimmed by 6 bases and J by 3 bases, 10 bases remained unmatched. CDR3 loop: CAIRLTGAANYEQYF. Here the CDR3 DNA reads TGTGCCATCAGGCTGACAGGGGCCGCCAACTACGAGCAGTACTTC.

The chain uses TRBV27 and TRBJ1-4, with D perhaps matching TRBD1 (5 bases). This CDR3 is 13 amino acids long. Trimming shortened V by 3 bases and J by 5 bases, and 7 bases separated the two germline ends. Germline V gene data show CDR1 as MNHEY and CDR2 as SMNVEV (reference sequence). Here the CDR3 DNA reads TGTGCCAGCAGTTTCAGGGTCAATGAAAAACTGTTTTTT. It specifies CASSFRVNEKLFF.

This clone was seen a few times. V usage is TRBV5-1 and J usage is TRBJ2-1; 7 bases line up with TRBD1. Germline V gives CDR1 SGHRS, CDR2 YFSETQ. The length of the CDR3 is 16 residues. Trimming at V came to 3 bases and at J to 9 bases, leaving 15 bases not matched to a gene. In nucleotides, the CDR3 is TGCGCCAGCAGCTATGGGACAGTACGGGCCACGGGTGAGCAGTTCTTC. It translates to CASSYGTVRATGEQFF. The whole variable domain, filled in from reference TRBV5-1 and TRBJ2-1, reads KAGVTQTPRYLIKTRGQQVTLSCSPISGHRSVSWYQQTPGQGLQFLFEYFSETQRNKGNFPGRFSGRQFSNSRSEMNVSTLELGDSALYLCASSYGTVRATGEQFFGPGTRLTVL.

This rearrangement joins TRBV5-4 to TRBJ2-7; 8 positions agree with TRBD2. Germline CDR1 reads SGHNT; CDR2 reads YYREEE (reference sequence). This CDR3 is 16 amino acids long. The V gene end was trimmed by 3 bases and the J gene end by 0 bases; junction bases not matched to a gene: 8. The CDR3 DNA reads TGTGCCAGCAGCTCCCAGTCGGGGGGGAGCTCCTACGAGCAGTACTTC. Translating it yields CASSSQSGGSSYEQYF.

V is TRBV19 and J is TRBJ1-5; D is unresolved. The CDR3 covers 15 residues. The V and J ends lost 6 bases and 1 base respectively, with 13 bases between them. Germline CDR1 reads LNHDA; CDR2 reads SQIVND (reference sequence). The CDR3 loop is CASRKDRASNQPQHF. DNA for the CDR3: TGTGCCAGTAGGAAGGATAGAGCGAGCAATCAGCCCCAGCATTTT.

The genes are TRBV19 and TRBJ2-7; 11 nucleotides agree with TRBD1. The CDR3 length is 15 residues. Germline values: CDR1 LNHDA, CDR2 SQIVND (reference sequence). With V trimmed by 5 bases and J by 7 bases, 10 bases remained unmatched. In DNA form, the CDR3 reads TGTGCCAGTAGTCCTCGAGGACAGGGGGCTGGTGAGCAGTACTTC. As protein: CASSPRGQGAGEQYF.